The TCR beta chain under discussion was sequenced for a study of breast tumors, draining lymph nodes, adjacent tissues. Overall study results and limits: Compared with basal-like, luminal-like tumors shared significantly more repertoire with nontumor tissue. Data fit most tumor T cells coming from lymph node, expanding in tumor. Tumor repertoires ranked between lymph nodes and nontumor tissue in diversity, with V and J gene preferences.

Via MiXCR, TCRdb re-called the multiplex PCR reads, giving one row per CDR3 protein. Of around 190,000 distinct CDR3 sequences detected, approximately 30% appear once; the ten largest clones hold around 4.1%. CDR1 and CDR2 (germline): SGHAT, FQDESV (reference sequence). V dropped 5 bases and J dropped 3 bases, with 19 bases sitting between them. The CDR3 spans 16 residues. The lymph nodes were axillary draining lymph nodes from breast cancer patients. Many counts were recorded for this clonotype. Its antigen remains unknown. Sequencing was carried out using axillary lymph node tissue. V gene TRBV11-1 combines with J gene TRBJ2-5, with D possibly being TRBD1 or TRBD2 (5 bases each). The origin of this receptor is a female donor with breast cancer. Some clones in this sample may be carry-over from other donors' samples. CDR3 loop: CASSPPGPWAEETQYF. The CDR3 nucleotides are TGTGCCAGCAGCCCTCCGGGACCGTGGGCCGAAGAGACCCAGTACTTC. Based on the CDR3 plus reference TRBV11-1 and TRBJ2-5, the full variable domain is EAEVAQSPRYKITEKSQAVAFWCDPISGHATLYWYRQILGQGPELLVQFQDESVVDDSQLPKDRFSAERLKGVDSTLKIQPAELGDSAMYLCASSPPGPWAEETQYFGPGTRLLVL.